Below, 27 T cell receptor beta chains from the same sample are listed, as sequenced in a study of human T cells and chemical hapten exposure. TCRdb recomputed calls from the RACE reads with MiXCR, one row per CDR3 protein. The sample has some 350,000 distinct CDR3 sequences, just under 6.5% seen once. The time point here: patch test 2, 6 weeks after DPC sensitization. Treatment here: therapeutic diphenylcyclopropenone sensitization with weekly scalp DPC. The sample in question was whole blood, obtained in connection with sensitization to the hapten diphenylcyclopropenone (DPC). The receptors stem from a woman between 18 and 30 years old with alopecia areata. Some clones in this sample may be carry-over from other donors' samples.

This sequence joins TRBV7-9 and TRBJ2-7; TRBD2 matches at 8 bases. The CDR3 sequence is 14 residues long. The J segment lost 6 bases and the V segment lost 2 bases, leaving 6 bases of the junction unmatched. Germline lookup yields CDR1 SEHNR and CDR2 FQNEAQ (reference sequence). The CDR3 sequence is CASSLTGGSGEQYF. The CDR3 nucleotides read TGTGCCAGCAGCTTAACGGGGGGGTCTGGCGAGCAGTACTTC.

The gene calls are TRBV4-1 and TRBJ2-6; 9 bases are shared with TRBD1. CDR3 length: 18 amino acids. CDR1 and CDR2 (germline): MGHRA, YSYEKL. With V trimmed by 0 bases and J by 2 bases, 5 bases remained unmatched. The CDR3 region has the DNA TGCGCCAGCAGCCAAGAGGGGACAGGGACTACTGGGGCCAACGTCCTGACTTTC. Its translation: CASSQEGTGTTGANVLTF.

The CDR3 reads CASSLTRQAQETQYF. CDR3 in DNA: TGTGCCAGCAGCCTTACTAGACAGGCCCAAGAGACCCAGTACTTC. This sequence joins TRBV7-9 and TRBJ2-5; weak D call: TRBD1 (6 bases). Per germline, CDR1 SEHNR and CDR2 FQNEAQ (reference sequence). CDR3 size: 15 residues. V shed 5 bases and J shed 1 base, with 14 bases lying between them.

This chain joins TRBV6-2 or TRBV6-3 and TRBJ2-6; TRBD2 is a possible D gene (6 bases). CDR1 and CDR2 from the germline V gene are MNHEY and SVGEGT. V dropped 8 bases and J dropped 0 bases, with 11 bases sitting between them. The CDR3 is 15 amino acids. CDR3 protein: CASGGTISGANVLTF. The DNA of the CDR3 is TGTGCCAGCGGAGGGACCATCTCTGGGGCCAACGTCCTGACTTTC.

This clonotype turned up a few times. The chain joins TRBV5-6 to TRBJ1-6, with D maybe TRBD1 (6 bases). The CDR3 has 12 amino acids. V lost 5 bases to trimming and J lost 10 bases, with 10 bases between them. Germline CDR1 reads SGHDT; CDR2 reads YYEEEE. The CDR3 DNA sequence: TGTGCCAGCAGTGAGGGGGGATCACCCCTCCACTTT. Translated, it gives CASSEGGSPLHF.

This rearrangement joins TRBV7-2 to TRBJ2-1, with D possibly being TRBD1 (6 bases). Germline CDR1 is SGHTA and CDR2 is FQGNSA. This CDR3 comprises 17 residues. Trimming took 1 base from V and 4 from J, leaving 17 bases between them. This CDR3 is CASSLEWGPFYYNEQFF. CDR3 nucleotides: TGTGCCAGCAGCTTAGAATGGGGGCCGTTCTATTACAATGAGCAGTTCTTC. Full variable domain (rest looked up from reference TRBV7-2 and TRBJ2-1): GAGVSQSPSNKVTEKGKDVELRCDPISGHTALYWYRQSLGQGLEFLIYFQGNSAPDKSGLPSDRFSAERTGGSVSTLTIQRTQQEDSAVYLCASSLEWGPFYYNEQFFGPGTRLTVL.

This clonotype has a handful of counts. The chain links TRBV7-2 to TRBJ2-3, with TRBD2 matching 9 bases. The CDR3 runs 15 residues. The germline V gene has CDR1 SGHTA and CDR2 FQGNSA. With 7 bases clipped from V and 1 base from J, the junction kept 6 bases outside the gene matches. In DNA form, the CDR3 reads TGTGCCAGCACCGGCGCTAGCGGGGGCACAGATACGCAGTATTTT. As protein: CASTGASGGTDTQYF.

This clonotype was picked up a small number of times. V is TRBV4-3 and J is TRBJ2-3; 8 nucleotides agree with TRBD2. The germline CDR1 and CDR2 sequences are LGHNA and YSLEER. The CDR3 is 18 residues long. V trimming: 0 bases; J trimming: 0 bases; junction bases outside the gene matches: 8. The CDR3 sequence is CASSQDPAGATSTDTQYF. The CDR3 nucleotides read TGCGCCAGCAGCCAAGATCCAGCGGGGGCCACTAGCACAGATACGCAGTATTTT.

At least ten counts were recorded for this clonotype. The genes are TRBV29-1 and TRBJ2-1; D may be TRBD2 (5 bases). Trimming took 5 bases from V and 6 from J, leaving 23 bases between them. Germline V gives CDR1 SQVTM, CDR2 ANQGSEA. The CDR3 loop spans 16 amino acids. CDR3 protein: CSVIERPGILTNEQFF. The CDR3 DNA reads TGCAGCGTTATCGAACGACCCGGGATTTTAACCAATGAGCAGTTCTTC.

The chain is built from TRBV25-1 and TRBJ2-1; 10 bases line up with TRBD2. The CDR3 has 14 amino acids. The trim removed 8 bases at V and 6 bases at J, leaving 7 bases unmatched. Germline CDR1 MGHDK, CDR2 SYGVNS. In DNA, the CDR3 is TGTGCCAGCTCCAGCGGGGGGGCGTTCAATGAGCAGTTCTTC. Amino acid sequence: CASSSGGAFNEQFF.

This clonotype was observed many times. The chain combines TRBV20-1 with TRBJ1-2, with D maybe TRBD1 (5 bases). The CDR3 is 16 residues long. CDR1 is DFQATT, CDR2 SNEGSKA, per germline (reference sequence). V shed 5 bases and J shed 5 bases, with 24 bases lying between them. CDR3 amino acids: CSAPKPPDWGTYGYTF. The CDR3 DNA is TGCAGTGCTCCTAAACCCCCGGATTGGGGGACTTATGGCTACACCTTC.

This clonotype was found many times. J is TRBJ1-5 and V is TRBV6-2 or TRBV6-3; D is uncertain. Germline V gene lookup returns CDR1 MNHEY and CDR2 SVGEGT. The CDR3 is 12 amino acids. V was trimmed by 0 bases and J by 5 bases, leaving 2 bases between them. Written as DNA, the CDR3 is TGTGCCAGCAGTTACTCTTATCAGCCCCAGCATTTT. The encoded protein is CASSYSYQPQHF.

The table lists this clonotype with a few counts. The J gene is TRBJ2-7, the V gene TRBV27; D is possibly TRBD2 (5 bases). The CDR3 is made up of 15 amino acids. Germline CDR1 MNHEY, CDR2 SMNVEV (reference sequence). V lost 4 bases and J 7 bases, leaving 20 bases between the germline ends. The CDR3 region has the DNA TGTGCCAGCAGTTCCCTCGGGGTACCCTACGATGAGCAGTACTTC. It specifies CASSSLGVPYDEQYF.

V gene TRBV18 combines with J gene TRBJ1-1; tentative D call: TRBD1 (6 bases). The germline V gene encodes CDR1 KGHSH and CDR2 LQKENI. Trimming removed 3 bases from V and 1 base from J, with 12 bases in between. There are 15 residues in the CDR3. The CDR3 sequence: CASSPNGQTNTEAFF. The CDR3 nucleotides are TGTGCCAGCTCACCCAACGGACAGACGAACACTGAAGCTTTCTTT.

This clonotype has only a few counts. The chain's CDR3 is CASSAWTGLLQPQHF. CDR3 bases: TGTGCCAGCAGTGCCTGGACAGGGTTATTGCAGCCCCAGCATTTT. The chain joins TRBV6-1 to TRBJ1-5; 8 bases are a match to TRBD1. V shed 4 bases and J 7 bases; nucleotides not matched to a gene: 9. The CDR3 contains 15 residues. Germline-derived CDR1 and CDR2 are MNHNS and SASEGT.

A few counts support this clonotype. V usage is TRBV12-3 or TRBV12-4 and J usage is TRBJ2-3; D possibly corresponds to TRBD1 (6 bases). Trimming cost V 6 bases and J 2 bases, with 9 bases left between them. The CDR3 consists of 13 residues. CDR3 nucleotide sequence: TGTGCCAGCAGGACAGGAGCCACAGATACGCAGTATTTT. Translated, it gives CASRTGATDTQYF.

CDR3 coding DNA: TGCGCCAGCAGCCAAGCGGGACGGGCCACAGATACGCAGTATTTT. It encodes CASSQAGRATDTQYF. This chain connects TRBV4-3 to TRBJ2-3; perhaps D is TRBD1 or TRBD2 (5 bases each). Trimming left V 1 base short and J 2 bases short, with 10 bases between. The CDR3 totals 15 residues. The V gene's germline CDR1 is LGHNA and CDR2 YSLEER.

This clonotype has ten or more counts. The chain uses TRBV20-1 and TRBJ1-1; the D is unclear. Germline CDR1 DFQATT, CDR2 SNEGSKA (reference sequence). The CDR3 runs to 14 residues. Trimming stripped 0 bases from V and 1 base from J, with 9 bases between. The CDR3 here is CSARDEVSNTEAFF. The CDR3 DNA is TGCAGTGCTAGAGATGAGGTTTCGAACACTGAAGCTTTCTTT.

This clonotype was seen repeatedly, ten times or more. J is TRBJ2-5 and V is TRBV5-1, with 8 bases fitting TRBD2. J gave up 2 bases and V 5 bases, and 5 bases lay outside the gene matches. Germline-derived CDR1 and CDR2 are SGHRS and YFSETQ. CDR3 length: 14 residues. CDR3 sequence: CASREPSGQETQYF. CDR3 bases: TGCGCCAGCAGGGAGCCTAGCGGGCAAGAGACCCAGTACTTC.

This clonotype has just a few counts. The rearrangement links TRBV18 to TRBJ2-7; TRBD1 agrees at 7 bases. There are 13 residues in the CDR3. CDR1 KGHSH and CDR2 LQKENI come from the germline V gene. V was pared by 0 bases and J by 7 bases, with 3 bases of the junction left unmatched. This CDR3 reads CASSPPTDREQYF. CDR3 bases: TGTGCCAGCTCACCACCGACGGACAGGGAGCAGTACTTC.

The chain links TRBV2 to TRBJ1-5; TRBD1 is a possible D gene (5 bases). The CDR3 is made up of 15 amino acids. V was pared by 0 bases and J by 6 bases, with 12 bases between. CDR1 and CDR2 (germline): SNHLY, FYNNEI. The DNA for the CDR3 is TGTGCCAGCAGTGAAGCTCAGGGAAAGGGTCAGCCCCAGCATTTT. It codes for CASSEAQGKGQPQHF.

This clonotype has a handful of counts. The chain is built from TRBV3-1 and TRBJ2-1; D is possibly TRBD1 or TRBD2 (6 bases each). The CDR3 loop spans 20 amino acids. The germline V and J ends were trimmed by 0 bases and 0 bases, with 21 bases remaining between them. Germline values: CDR1 LGHDT, CDR2 YNNKEL (reference sequence). CDR3: CASSQDRLSWGASSYNEQFF. The CDR3 nucleotides are TGTGCCAGCAGCCAAGATCGATTAAGCTGGGGGGCCAGCTCCTACAATGAGCAGTTCTTC.

The chain combines TRBV6-5 with TRBJ2-7, with 11 bases that match TRBD2. Germline V lookup: CDR1 MNHEY, CDR2 SVGAGI. V lost 5 bases and J lost 1; bases outside the gene matches: 4. The CDR3 runs 15 residues. CDR3 region: CASSLGLAGSYEQYF. For the CDR3, the DNA is TGTGCCAGCAGTCTAGGACTAGCGGGTTCCTACGAGCAGTACTTC.

This clonotype was observed many times. The chain has TRBV7-9 and TRBJ1-1, with TRBD1 as a possible D gene (6 bases). CDR1 and CDR2 (germline): SEHNR, FQNEAQ (reference sequence). This CDR3 comprises 13 residues. V was trimmed by 1 base and J by 7 bases, leaving 10 bases between them. CDR3 coding DNA: TGTGCCAGCAGCTTAGTCGCAGGGGTTGAAGCTTTCTTT. This codes for CASSLVAGVEAFF.

This clonotype was detected only a few times. This may be a read error, as it is one base from a much larger clone. This chain uses TRBV7-6 with TRBJ1-5; no reliable D call. CDR1 SGHVS and CDR2 FNYEAQ come from the germline V gene. The CDR3 is made up of 13 amino acids. Trimming took 2 bases from V and 5 from J, leaving 7 bases between them. The CDR3: CASSLWVDQPQHF. The CDR3 coding sequence is TGTGCCAGCAGCTTATGGGTGGATCAGCCCCAGCATTTT.

This clonotype was found many times. V usage is TRBV7-2 and J usage is TRBJ2-4, with 7 bases fitting TRBD1. V lost 5 bases, J lost 1 base, and 8 bases stayed unmatched. CDR3 size: 16 residues. Germline V CDR1 and CDR2: SGHTA, FQGNSA. This CDR3 is CASSVDRVVAKNIQYF. Here the CDR3 DNA reads TGTGCCAGCAGCGTCGACAGGGTTGTGGCCAAAAACATTCAGTACTTC.

V usage is TRBV12-3 or TRBV12-4 and J usage is TRBJ1-2; 7 nucleotides agree with TRBD1. With V trimmed by 2 bases and J by 1 base, 4 bases remained unmatched. There are 15 residues in the CDR3. CDR3: CASSLRGDSNYGYTF. CDR3 DNA: TGTGCCAGCAGTTTAAGGGGGGACAGTAACTATGGCTACACCTTC.